This T cell receptor beta chain was retrieved from a study of blood T cell repertoires in COVID-19. Profiled with immunoSEQ multiplex PCR; TCRdb holds only in-frame clones, not every one. The data show roughly 150,000 clones, about 74% seen once. With V trimmed by 5 bases and J by 5 bases, 9 bases remained unmatched. The CDR3 loop spans 14 amino acids. Germline CDR1 LNHDA, CDR2 SQIVND (reference sequence). Input material: peripheral blood. The rearrangement links TRBV19 to TRBJ2-7, with 7 bases fitting TRBD1. The receptor was derived from a man between 60 and 75 years old with acute or convalescent COVID-19. Written as DNA, the CDR3 is TGTGCCAGTAGTCTCTTGACAGGGCTCGACGAGCAGTACTTC. Translated: CASSLLTGLDEQYF. Full variable domain (missing parts from reference TRBV19 and TRBJ2-7): DGGITQSPKYLFRKEGQNVTLSCEQNLNHDAMYWYRQDPGQGLRLIYYSQIVNDFQKGDIAEGYSVSREKKESFPLTVTSAQKNPTAFYLCASSLLTGLDEQYFGPGTRLTVT.